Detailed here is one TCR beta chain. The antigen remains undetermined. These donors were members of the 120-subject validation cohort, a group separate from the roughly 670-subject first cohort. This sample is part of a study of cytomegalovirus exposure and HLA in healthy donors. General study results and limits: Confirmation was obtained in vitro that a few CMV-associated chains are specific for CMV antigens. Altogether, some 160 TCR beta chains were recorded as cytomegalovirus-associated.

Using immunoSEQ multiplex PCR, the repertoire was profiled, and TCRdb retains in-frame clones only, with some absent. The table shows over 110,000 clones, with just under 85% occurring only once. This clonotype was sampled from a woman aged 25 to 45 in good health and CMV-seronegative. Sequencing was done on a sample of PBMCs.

For the CDR3, the DNA is TGCGCCAGCAGCCCCCGGGACAGACAAACCTATGGCTACACCTTC. As protein: CASSPRDRQTYGYTF. The chain joins TRBV4-1 to TRBJ1-2; TRBD1 matches at 7 bases. Germline V gene lookup returns CDR1 MGHRA and CDR2 YSYEKL. The V segment lost 4 bases and the J segment 4 bases; nucleotides outside the gene matches: 9. The CDR3 length is 15 residues.